The sequence of this T cell receptor (beta chain) was determined in a study of blood T cell repertoires in COVID-19. Looking at the study overall: Sites in the United States, Italy and Spain provided acute and convalescent COVID-19 samples. PBMCs, B-cell-depleted T cells, or T cells were the source of the cDNA or gDNA that made up the material.

The CDR3 length is 15 residues. The J segment lost 3 bases and the V segment lost 5 bases, leaving 5 bases of the junction unmatched. CDR1 is SEHNR and CDR2 is FQNEAQ in the germline V gene (reference sequence). This clone was seen once. Only in-frame clones appear in the TCRdb table, and some are missing; sequencing was by immunoSEQ multiplex PCR. Altogether about 260,000 clones are present, roughly 80% being singletons, with the ten largest covering roughly 4.6%. This chain links TRBV7-9 with TRBJ1-2, with 11 nucleotides matching TRBD1. The sequence derives from a man aged 55 to 69 who had recovered from COVID-19. What was sequenced was peripheral blood. This CDR3 is CASSPRGQGDYGYTF. CDR3 nucleotides: TGTGCCAGCAGCCCCCGGGGACAGGGGGACTATGGCTACACCTTC.